These 26 T cell receptor beta chains came from one sample sequenced in a study of radiation and T cells in renal cell carcinoma. Documented time point: blood 2 weeks post-SBRT. The sample's treatment: 15 Gy SBRT to primary tumor, nephrectomy 4 weeks later. The table came from immunoSEQ multiplex PCR; TCRdb's copy has only in-frame clones and leaves some out. The sample holds tens of thousands of clones; roughly four fifths are singletons and the top ten take approximately 7%. The material was blood, obtained from a patient whose treatment included radiotherapy and nephrectomy. Receptor source: a man in his 60s with renal cell carcinoma.

This clone was observed once. The rearrangement uses TRBV2 and TRBJ1-4, with unresolved D. The CDR3 covers 15 residues. With 1 base removed from V and 5 bases from J, the gap between germline ends came to 11 bases. Germline loops: CDR1 SNHLY, CDR2 FYNNEI. CDR3 DNA sequence: TGTGCCAGCAGTGAAGGGAACCGAGAGAATGAAAAACTGTTTTTT. Residues: CASSEGNRENEKLFF.

The rearrangement joins TRBV14 to TRBJ2-5; 8 bases align to TRBD2. Germline V gene sequence: CDR1 SGHDN, CDR2 FVKESK. With 4 bases clipped from V and 1 base from J, the junction kept 5 bases outside the gene matches. The CDR3 contains 15 residues. As DNA, the CDR3 is TGTGCCAGCAGCCTTTTAGCGGGGAGCCAAGAGACCCAGTACTTC. It codes for CASSLLAGSQETQYF.

The V gene is TRBV11-3, the J gene TRBJ2-1; tentatively, D is TRBD1 (6 bases). Between the trimmed V and J ends, which lost 3 bases and 5 bases, there was a span of 11 bases. CDR3 length: 14 amino acids. Germline V gene lookup returns CDR1 SGHNT and CDR2 YENEEA. The DNA of the CDR3 is TGTGCCAGCAGCTTCAAGGGGGTGGACAATGAGCAGTTCTTC. Protein product: CASSFKGVDNEQFF.

The rearrangement joins TRBV6-6 to TRBJ2-7, with 9 bases aligning to TRBD1. J gave up 1 base and V 5 bases, and 6 bases lay outside the gene matches. Per the germline V gene, CDR1 is MNHNY and CDR2 is SVGAGI (reference sequence). The CDR3 is 15 amino acids. CDR3 DNA sequence: TGTGCCAGCAGTGCTCGGGACAGGGCATCCTACGAGCAGTACGTC. It codes for CASSARDRASYEQYV.

This clone showed up many times. The same CDR3 is also encoded by other DNA sequences in this sample. This rearrangement joins TRBV7-6 to TRBJ1-4; D is possibly TRBD1 (6 bases). This CDR3 comprises 14 residues. V lost 2 bases to trimming and J lost 3 bases, with 7 bases between them. In germline, CDR1 is SGHVS, CDR2 FNYEAQ. CDR3 bases: TGTGCCAGCAGCTTACGGGGGCCTAATGAAAAACTGTTTTTT. Amino acid sequence: CASSLRGPNEKLFF. Together with reference TRBV7-6 and TRBJ1-4, the CDR3 gives the full variable domain: GAGVSQSPRYKVTKRGQDVALRCDPISGHVSLYWYRQALGQGPEFLTYFNYEAQQDKSGLPNDRFSAERPEGSISTLTIQRTEQRDSAMYRCASSLRGPNEKLFFGSGTQLSVL.

CDR3 sequence (DNA): TGTGCCAGCAGCCAAAGGAGAGGGCAGGGACGATGGACAGATACGCAGTATTTT. It is translated as CASSQRRGQGRWTDTQYF. This chain connects TRBV14 to TRBJ2-3; either TRBD1 or TRBD2 may supply D (5 bases each). Germline V gives CDR1 SGHDN, CDR2 FVKESK. This CDR3 spans 18 amino acids. V gave up 2 bases and J gave up 3 bases, with 21 bases separating them.

The V gene is TRBV7-9, the J gene TRBJ1-2; D ambiguous. This CDR3 comprises 12 residues. Germline CDR1 is SEHNR and CDR2 is FQNEAQ (reference sequence). V lost 1 base and J lost 8, with 8 bases in between. CDR3 in DNA: TGTGCCAGCAGCTTAGACTTCGGAGGCTACACCTTC. Translating it yields CASSLDFGGYTF.

V is TRBV27 and J is TRBJ1-1; TRBD1 might be the D (5 bases). The CDR3 contains 15 residues. Trimming stripped 5 bases from V and 0 bases from J, with 13 bases between. Per germline, CDR1 MNHEY and CDR2 SMNVEV (reference sequence). CDR3 loop: CASSELLGVNTEAFF. In nucleotides, the CDR3 is TGTGCCAGCAGTGAACTTCTGGGGGTGAACACTGAAGCTTTCTTT.

The V gene is TRBV5-8, the J gene TRBJ1-3, with D possibly TRBD1 on 5 matching bases. The CDR3 is made up of 15 amino acids. The germline gives CDR1 SGHTS, CDR2 YDEGEE. V lost 4 bases to trimming and J lost 4 bases, with 15 bases between them. This CDR3 is CASSPRQPGGNTIYF. In DNA, the CDR3 is TGTGCCAGCAGCCCTAGACAGCCGGGAGGAAACACCATATATTTT.

This clone was observed a handful of times. The rearrangement uses TRBV21-1 and TRBJ1-5. TRBV21-1 has pseudogene status. The CDR3 consists of 18 residues. This CDR3 reads CASSKARETEYSNQPQHF. The CDR3 DNA is TGTGCCAGCAGCAAAGCGCGCGAGACGGAATATAGCAATCAGCCCCAGCATTTT.

The CDR3 reads CSVEVPSTDTQYF. DNA for the CDR3: TGCAGCGTTGAGGTTCCTAGCACAGATACGCAGTATTTT. The chain employs TRBV29-1 and TRBJ2-3; D remains unclear. Between the trimmed V and J ends, which lost 3 bases and 0 bases, there was a span of 7 bases. This CDR3 is 13 amino acids long. The germline V gene encodes CDR1 SQVTM and CDR2 ANQGSEA.

This sequence joins TRBV11-2 and TRBJ1-6, with TRBD1 matching 9 bases. The germline gives CDR1 SGHAT, CDR2 FQNNGV. The CDR3 covers 17 residues. V was pared by 5 bases and J by 10 bases, with 15 bases of the junction left unmatched. The CDR3 DNA reads TGTGCCAGCAGCCGCACCCACCCGACAGGGGGATGGTCACCCCTCCACTTT. This gives the protein CASSRTHPTGGWSPLHF.

The V and J genes are TRBV5-1 and TRBJ1-1; no definite D call. CDR3 size: 15 residues. V was pared by 0 bases and J by 3 bases, with 12 bases between. Germline V gene lookup returns CDR1 SGHRS and CDR2 YFSETQ. The CDR3 DNA is TGCGCCAGCAGCTTGGATCCCCGTGGGTACACTGAAGCTTTCTTT. Its translation is CASSLDPRGYTEAFF. The variable domain in full, with the rest retrieved from reference TRBV5-1 and TRBJ1-1, is KAGVTQTPRYLIKTRGQQVTLSCSPISGHRSVSWYQQTPGQGLQFLFEYFSETQRNKGNFPGRFSGRQFSNSRSEMNVSTLELGDSALYLCASSLDPRGYTEAFFGQGTRLTVV.

The V and J genes are TRBV14 and TRBJ2-2, with 8 bases fitting TRBD2. The V and J ends lost 6 bases and 4 bases, in that order; junction bases with no gene match: 10. This CDR3 region has 16 residues. Germline assignment: CDR1 SGHDN and CDR2 FVKESK. CDR3 nucleotide sequence: TGTGCCAGCAGGCCAGACCGGGGGGGCTCCACCGGGGAGCTGTTTTTT. As protein: CASRPDRGGSTGELFF. Looking up the rest from reference TRBV14 and TRBJ2-2 gives the full variable domain: EAGVTQFPSHSVIEKGQTVTLRCDPISGHDNLYWYRRVMGKEIKFLLHFVKESKQDESGMPNNRFLAERTGGTYSTLKVQPAELEDSGVYFCASRPDRGGSTGELFFGEGSRLTVL.

The genes are TRBV13 and TRBJ1-2, with D possibly matching TRBD1 (6 bases). The CDR3 extends over 15 amino acids. Germline-derived CDR1 and CDR2 are PRHDT and FYEKMQ (reference sequence). Trimming left V 2 bases short and J 5 bases short, with 15 bases between. DNA of the CDR3: TGTGCCAGCAGCTTAATGAGACAGGAAGGATATGGCTACACCTTC. This encodes CASSLMRQEGYGYTF.

The rearrangement uses TRBV25-1 and TRBJ1-2; no reliable D call. Germline V CDR1 and CDR2: MGHDK, SYGVNS. CDR3 length: 15 residues. The V and J ends lost 5 bases and 8 bases respectively, with 21 bases between them. This chain's CDR3 is CASSSQSRLRGGYTF. The CDR3 DNA is TGTGCCAGCAGTTCCCAGAGTAGGCTTCGAGGGGGCTACACCTTC.

The chain employs TRBV9 and TRBJ2-2; D is undetermined. V was cut by 0 bases and J by 5 bases, with 11 bases left in between. The CDR3 length is 15 residues. Looked up from germline, CDR1 is SGDLS and CDR2 is YYNGEE. DNA of the CDR3: TGTGCCAGCAGCGTAGCTACGGGCAGGACCGGGGAGCTGTTTTTT. It translates to CASSVATGRTGELFF.

The genes are TRBV4-3 and TRBJ1-1, with D possibly matching TRBD1 (5 bases). This CDR3 has 18 residues. The V end lost 1 base, the J end lost 2 bases, and 20 bases lay between the germline ends. Germline-derived CDR1 and CDR2 are LGHNA and YSLEER. The DNA of the CDR3 is TGCGCCAGCAGCCAAGGACGATGGGGGGTTGGCCCCAACACTGAAGCTTTCTTT. This gives the protein CASSQGRWGVGPNTEAFF.

The chain carries TRBV7-9 and TRBJ2-7; D remains unclear. Per germline, CDR1 SEHNR and CDR2 FQNEAQ (reference sequence). This CDR3 region has 15 residues. The V end lost 5 bases, the J end lost 0 bases, and 14 bases lay between the germline ends. CDR3 sequence: CASSQDRVGSYEQYF. The CDR3 DNA follows: TGTGCCAGCAGCCAAGACCGAGTCGGCTCCTACGAGCAGTACTTC.

The rearrangement links TRBV10-3 to TRBJ2-1, with D hard to call. With 4 bases removed from V and 0 bases from J, the gap between germline ends came to 22 bases. This CDR3 has 19 residues. CDR1 and CDR2 from the germline V gene are ENHRY and SYGVKD. In DNA form, the CDR3 reads TGTGCCATCAGTGGGTCCCCTACTTGGGGTGCCCCCTCCTACAATGAGCAGTTCTTC. It codes for CAISGSPTWGAPSYNEQFF.

The V gene is TRBV19, the J gene TRBJ1-5; D is undetermined. V was pared by 8 bases and J by 9 bases, with 17 bases between. This CDR3 contains 13 residues. CDR1 is LNHDA and CDR2 is SQIVND in the germline V gene (reference sequence). CDR3 nucleotides: TGTGCCAGTGATCATCGGGAAAAAGGGCCCCAGCATTTT. This sequence encodes CASDHREKGPQHF.

Only one count was recorded for this clone. This chain joins TRBV4-1 and TRBJ1-5; 11 bases agree with TRBD1. The CDR3 sequence is 15 residues long. Losses at the gene ends were 3 bases for V and 5 bases for J; bases not matched to a gene: 3. CDR1 is MGHRA and CDR2 is YSYEKL in the germline V gene. CDR3 amino acids: CASSQDRGLHQPQHF. The DNA of the CDR3 is TGCGCCAGCAGCCAGGACAGGGGGCTCCATCAGCCCCAGCATTTT.

The rearrangement links TRBV6-1 to TRBJ1-1; D is ambiguous. Germline CDR1 is MNHNS and CDR2 is SASEGT. V was pared by 7 bases and J by 5 bases, with 17 bases between. The CDR3 is made up of 14 amino acids. The CDR3 coding sequence is TGTGCCAGCATAATCAATAGGGCCGGGACTGAAGCTTTCTTT. Residues: CASIINRAGTEAFF.

The rearrangement links TRBV29-1 to TRBJ2-3; 14 bases align to TRBD2. The CDR3 is 18 residues long. V lost 7 bases, J lost 0 bases, and 12 bases stayed unmatched. Germline V gives CDR1 SQVTM, CDR2 ANQGSEA. CDR3 in amino acids: CSATEWTSGGISTDTQYF. The CDR3 DNA is TGCAGCGCTACGGAATGGACTAGCGGGGGGATTAGCACAGATACGCAGTATTTT.

The gene calls are TRBV6-1 and TRBJ1-4; possibly TRBD1 for D (6 bases). CDR1 is MNHNS and CDR2 is SASEGT in the germline V gene. Trimming pared 5 bases from V and 7 bases from J, leaving 14 bases between. There are 14 residues in the CDR3. CDR3 bases: TGTGCCAGCAGTAATACCGACAGGACTGAAAAACTGTTTTTT. This gives the protein CASSNTDRTEKLFF.

The chain is built from TRBV11-3 and TRBJ2-2, with TRBD1 matching 7 bases. V was clipped by 1 base and J by 6 bases; unmatched bases: 5. This CDR3 spans 15 amino acids. The germline V gene has CDR1 SGHNT and CDR2 YENEEA. DNA of the CDR3: TGTGCCAGCAGCTTAGTAGGGCAGGGGGCCGGGGAGCTGTTTTTT. Translation: CASSLVGQGAGELFF.